This T cell receptor (beta chain) was identified in a study of cytomegalovirus exposure and HLA in healthy donors. Study at large: Roughly 86 million unique TCRs from HLA-typed donors made up an early data release.

The PCR ran on 60 Vbeta and 13 Jbeta primers. Data came from immunoSEQ multiplex PCR; TCRdb stores just in-frame clones and leaves some out. The sample lists 180,000 or so clones, 77% occurring once. V was shortened by 5 bases and J by 4 bases, with 11 bases between the two germline ends. CDR1 LGHNA and CDR2 YNFKEQ come from the germline V gene. The CDR3 has 13 residues. The genes are TRBV4-2 and TRBJ2-5; D remains ambiguous. Sequencing was carried out using PBMCs. This sequence originates from a man aged 18 to 35 in good health and CMV-seronegative. This chain's CDR3 is CASSFGDPETQYF. The CDR3 region has the DNA TGTGCCAGCAGCTTCGGAGACCCAGAGACCCAGTACTTC.